The next 20 T cell receptor beta chains were all read from a single sample in a study of neoadjuvant anti-PD-1 for oral cavity cancer. Here immunoSEQ multiplex PCR was the method, and the copy in TCRdb shows in-frame clones only, minus some. This table has over 60,000 clones, 86% appearing once. Described time point: after neoadjuvant nivolumab, at surgical resection. The sample here was PBMCs, taken after nivolumab (anti-PD-1) treatment. The source is a person between 35 and 79 years old with oral cavity squamous cell carcinoma.

This clone has only a few counts. The chain employs TRBV2 and TRBJ1-5, with 11 bases aligning to TRBD1. Looked up from germline, CDR1 is SNHLY and CDR2 is FYNNEI. J was trimmed by 6 bases and V by 6 bases; bases with no gene match: 7. The CDR3 consists of 15 residues. In nucleotides, the CDR3 is TGTGCCAGCAGCCTGGGACAGGGGGGACGTCAGCCCCAGCATTTT. Its protein is CASSLGQGGRQPQHF.

V gene TRBV5-8 combines with J gene TRBJ2-7; D might be TRBD1 (6 bases). Germline-derived CDR1 and CDR2 are SGHTS and YDEGEE. V lost 3 bases to trimming and J lost 10 bases, with 23 bases between them. The CDR3 consists of 15 residues. CDR3 amino acids: CASSYIGAGAGEQYF. CDR3 coding DNA: TGTGCCAGCAGCTACATTGGGGCAGGGGCAGGAGAACAGTACTTC.

The chain couples TRBV5-4 to TRBJ1-1; TRBD1 aligns across 7 bases. Germline lookup yields CDR1 SGHNT and CDR2 YYREEE (reference sequence). With V trimmed by 2 bases and J by 2 bases, 6 bases remained unmatched. CDR3 size: 15 residues. The CDR3 sequence is CASSLRTGANTEAFF. DNA of the CDR3: TGTGCCAGCAGCTTAAGGACAGGAGCTAACACTGAAGCTTTCTTT.

This rearrangement joins TRBV29-1 to TRBJ2-7, with no clear D. The V gene lost 2 bases and the J gene lost 4 bases, with 9 bases spanning the gap. CDR3 length: 12 residues. Germline lookup yields CDR1 SQVTM and CDR2 ANQGSEA. This chain's CDR3 is CSVENLNYEQYF. The DNA for the CDR3 is TGCAGCGTTGAAAATCTAAATTACGAGCAGTACTTC.

The chain employs TRBV5-1 and TRBJ2-1; the D call may be TRBD1 or TRBD2 (5 bases each). With 1 base removed from V and 3 bases from J, the gap between germline ends came to 11 bases. The CDR3 runs 15 residues. Germline CDR1 SGHRS, CDR2 YFSETQ. The CDR3 loop is CASSLIGDGYNEQFF. Here the CDR3 DNA reads TGCGCCAGCAGCTTGATAGGGGACGGCTACAATGAGCAGTTCTTC.

The chain links TRBV19 to TRBJ1-1; D is unclear. The CDR3 runs 13 residues. Trimming stripped 5 bases from V and 5 bases from J, with 12 bases between. Per the germline V gene, CDR1 is LNHDA and CDR2 is SQIVND (reference sequence). This CDR3 is CASSPYRKTEAFF. The CDR3 nucleotides read TGTGCCAGTAGTCCCTACAGAAAAACTGAAGCTTTCTTT.

The chain employs TRBV2 and TRBJ2-1; no clear D. This CDR3 is built from 13 residues. The germline V and J ends were trimmed by 6 bases and 8 bases, with 14 bases remaining between them. The germline V gene has CDR1 SNHLY and CDR2 FYNNEI. The CDR3 loop is CASSGRGVDEQFF. Here the CDR3 DNA reads TGTGCCAGCAGCGGACGAGGTGTCGATGAGCAGTTCTTC.

The genes are TRBV7-2 and TRBJ2-1, with unresolved D. Per the germline V gene, CDR1 is SGHTA and CDR2 is FQGNSA. The CDR3 consists of 14 residues. Trimming shortened V by 3 bases and J by 2 bases, and 8 bases separated the two germline ends. In nucleotides, the CDR3 is TGTGCCAGCAGCTTTGGGTACACCTACAATGAGCAGTTCTTC. This sequence encodes CASSFGYTYNEQFF.

V usage is TRBV5-6 and J usage is TRBJ1-6; 8 bases fit TRBD1. Germline CDR1 SGHDT, CDR2 YYEEEE. Trimming at V came to 5 bases and at J to 7 bases, leaving 5 bases not matched to a gene. This CDR3 is 14 amino acids long. The CDR3 is CASSNGQGNSPLHF. The CDR3 nucleotides are TGTGCCAGCAGTAACGGACAGGGAAATTCACCCCTCCACTTT.

This rearrangement joins TRBV2 to TRBJ1-2; unclear D gene. Germline V gives CDR1 SNHLY, CDR2 FYNNEI. V shed 1 base and J shed 3 bases, with 12 bases lying between them. The CDR3 length is 15 residues. The CDR3 nucleotides read TGTGCCAGCAGTGAAGGGGCAGGTATCCACTATGGCTACACCTTC. This sequence encodes CASSEGAGIHYGYTF.

The chain employs TRBV27 and TRBJ2-3; TRBD2 might be the D (6 bases). Germline V gives CDR1 MNHEY, CDR2 SMNVEV (reference sequence). V dropped 1 base and J dropped 0 bases, with 14 bases sitting between them. The CDR3 is made up of 17 amino acids. The CDR3 reads CASSLYRTTTSTDTQYF. CDR3 sequence (DNA): TGTGCCAGCAGTTTATACCGGACTACCACTAGCACAGATACGCAGTATTTT.

V usage is TRBV5-8 and J usage is TRBJ2-5; TRBD2 matches 12 bases. Per the germline V gene, CDR1 is SGHTS and CDR2 is YDEGEE. V was pared by 3 bases and J by 2 bases, with 14 bases of the junction left unmatched. The CDR3 spans 19 residues. CDR3 bases: TGTGCCAGCAGCTCCGGGCGGCTAGCGGGGGGGCTTACTCAAGAGACCCAGTACTTC. Encoded protein: CASSSGRLAGGLTQETQYF.

CDR3 protein: CASLERATLKYTQYF. As DNA, the CDR3 is TGTGCCAGCTTAGAGAGGGCCACATTAAAGTATACGCAGTATTTT. The chain employs TRBV28 and TRBJ2-3, with TRBD2 as a possible D gene (5 bases). Germline V CDR1 and CDR2: MDHEN, SYDVKM. The length of the CDR3 is 15 residues. V lost 8 bases and J lost 7, with 22 bases in between.

The chain couples TRBV13 to TRBJ1-6, with unresolved D. The germline CDR1 and CDR2 sequences are PRHDT and FYEKMQ (reference sequence). V lost 4 bases and J lost 0, with 10 bases in between. The CDR3 consists of 16 residues. This CDR3 reads CASSSSLSSYNSPLHF. The CDR3 nucleotides read TGTGCCAGCAGCTCCTCCCTCAGCTCCTATAATTCACCCCTCCACTTT.

This clone appeared a single time. In DNA, the CDR3 is TGTGCCAGCAGGGGGGGACAGGGGATTGAGCAGTTCTTC. Its protein is CASRGGQGIEQFF. The chain employs TRBV6-1 and TRBJ2-1, with 10 bases identical to TRBD1. Trimming at V came to 6 bases and at J to 9 bases, leaving 5 bases not matched to a gene. Germline CDR1 and CDR2: MNHNS and SASEGT. This CDR3 region has 13 residues.

This clone was seen just once. The chain employs TRBV6-6 and TRBJ1-3; unclear D gene. CDR3 length: 12 residues. Germline CDR1 reads MNHNY; CDR2 reads SVGAGI (reference sequence). V was cut by 7 bases and J by 2 bases, with 6 bases left in between. The CDR3 is CASIGTGNTIYF. CDR3 nucleotides: TGTGCCAGCATAGGGACTGGAAACACCATATATTTT.

This chain connects TRBV6-6 to TRBJ2-7; no reliable D call. The CDR3 length is 13 residues. The germline V and J ends were trimmed by 6 bases and 4 bases, with 13 bases remaining between them. Germline V gives CDR1 MNHNY, CDR2 SVGAGI (reference sequence). The CDR3 spells CASSFVRPYEQYF. DNA for the CDR3: TGTGCCAGCAGCTTCGTGCGTCCTTACGAGCAGTACTTC.

V usage is TRBV5-4 and J usage is TRBJ2-5; TRBD2 aligns across 11 bases. From germline, CDR1 is SGHNT and CDR2 YYREEE (reference sequence). CDR3 length equals 16 residues. Trimming took 3 bases from V and 0 from J; bases not matched to a gene: 4. The CDR3 DNA reads TGTGCCAGCAGCTCAGGGACTAGCGGTTACCAAGAGACCCAGTACTTC. This gives the protein CASSSGTSGYQETQYF.

CDR3 bases: TGTGCCAGCAGCTTGGCCTTCCAGGGGACCCAAGAGACCCAGTACTTC. Its translation: CASSLAFQGTQETQYF. The rearrangement links TRBV5-4 to TRBJ2-5; D may be TRBD1 (6 bases). Deletions cut 0 bases from V and 1 base from J, with 13 bases between. The germline V gene has CDR1 SGHNT and CDR2 YYREEE (reference sequence). The CDR3 contains 16 residues.

The chain recombines TRBV5-1 with TRBJ2-7; D tentatively reads TRBD1 or TRBD2 (5 bases each). The CDR3 is 15 amino acids. Germline V gene lookup returns CDR1 SGHRS and CDR2 YFSETQ. Deletions cut 4 bases from V and 5 bases from J, with 19 bases between. The CDR3 sequence is CASSQGPQGADEQYF. The CDR3 DNA reads TGCGCCAGCAGCCAAGGACCGCAGGGAGCCGACGAGCAGTACTTC.